Shown below are 17 T cell receptor beta chains from a single sample sequenced in a study of CD8 T cells in ankylosing spondylitis. TCRdb ran MiXCR on the 5' RACE reads and lists one entry per CDR3 protein. The profile shows over 30,000 distinct CDR3 sequences, about 17% of them singletons. Sequencing used blood. The receptor set was obtained from a male donor with ankylosing spondylitis or in good health (not recorded which).

This clonotype showed up just a few times. The chain carries TRBV3-1 and TRBJ2-1, with TRBD2 matching over 11 bases. The CDR3 consists of 15 residues. J lost 4 bases, V lost 4 bases, and 3 bases had no gene match. From germline, CDR1 is LGHDT and CDR2 YNNKEL (reference sequence). Written as DNA, the CDR3 is TGTGCCAGCAGCCCTAGCGGGGGGTATTACAATGAGCAGTTCTTC. Translating gives CASSPSGGYYNEQFF.

The genes are TRBV28 and TRBJ2-3; 7 bases align to TRBD2. CDR1 and CDR2 (germline): MDHEN, SYDVKM. Trimming at V came to 6 bases and at J to 4 bases, leaving 10 bases not matched to a gene. The CDR3 has 15 amino acids. CDR3 sequence reads: CASSFRERGADTQYF. For the CDR3, the DNA is TGTGCCAGCAGCTTCAGGGAGCGGGGCGCAGATACGCAGTATTTT.

This clonotype was detected a few times. This CDR3 reads CASSPPGDKNIQYF. CDR3 bases: TGTGCCAGCAGTCCTCCGGGAGACAAAAACATTCAGTACTTC. The V call is TRBV7-2, the J call TRBJ2-4, with D perhaps TRBD2 (6 bases). Germline CDR1 is SGHTA and CDR2 is FQGNSA. The CDR3 is 14 amino acids. Trimming cost V 6 bases and J 3 bases, with 12 bases left between them.

The V and J genes are TRBV6-5 and TRBJ2-4; D may be TRBD2 (5 bases). V lost 2 bases to trimming and J lost 2 bases, with 10 bases between them. CDR3 length: 15 residues. CDR1 MNHEY and CDR2 SVGAGI come from the germline V gene. CDR3 sequence reads: CASSYGEYPKNIQYF. CDR3 DNA: TGTGCCAGCAGTTACGGGGAGTACCCCAAAAACATTCAGTACTTC.

This clonotype was seen a handful of times. This chain's CDR3 is CASSQDHTSSWFNEQFF. DNA for the CDR3: TGCGCCAGCAGCCAAGATCATACTAGCAGTTGGTTCAATGAGCAGTTCTTC. This chain connects TRBV4-3 to TRBJ2-1, with a weak D call TRBD2 (6 bases). Germline values: CDR1 LGHNA, CDR2 YSLEER. The CDR3 runs to 17 residues. V gave up 0 bases and J gave up 6 bases, with 18 bases separating them.

J is TRBJ1-1 and V is TRBV20-1; D not resolved. Per the germline V gene, CDR1 is DFQATT and CDR2 is SNEGSKA (reference sequence). The CDR3 totals 14 residues. The CDR3 loop reads CSVTGRGLNTEAFF. CDR3 in DNA: TGCAGCGTTACCGGGCGGGGTTTGAACACTGAAGCTTTCTTT.

This clonotype occurred a few times. The chain employs TRBV5-8 and TRBJ2-1, with D perhaps TRBD1 (5 bases). The V end lost 4 bases, the J end lost 10 bases, and 9 bases lay between the germline ends. The CDR3 sequence is 11 residues long. CDR1 SGHTS and CDR2 YDEGEE come from the germline V gene. The CDR3, as DNA: TGTGCCAGCAGCCTCGACAGAGAGCAGTTCTTC. Translating it yields CASSLDREQFF.

This clonotype has just a few counts. This rearrangement joins TRBV29-1 to TRBJ1-4, with D tentatively TRBD1 (6 bases). The CDR3 is 14 amino acids. Trimming removed 4 bases from V and 2 bases from J, with 11 bases in between. Germline V gives CDR1 SQVTM, CDR2 ANQGSEA. CDR3 nucleotide sequence: TGCAGCGTTGCAGGGGAGGTTACTAATGAAAAACTGTTTTTT. Its translation: CSVAGEVTNEKLFF. The full variable domain, with the rest looked up from reference TRBV29-1 and TRBJ1-4, is SAVISQKPSRDICQRGTSLTIQCQVDSQVTMMFWYRQQPGQSLTLIATANQGSEATYESGFVIDKFPISRPNLTFSTLTVSNMSPEDSSIYLCSVAGEVTNEKLFFGSGTQLSVL.

V is TRBV5-1 and J is TRBJ2-1; the match to TRBD2 covers 8 bases. J lost 9 bases, V lost 0 bases, and 8 bases had no gene match. The CDR3 is 15 amino acids. In germline, CDR1 is SGHRS, CDR2 YFSETQ. The CDR3 DNA sequence: TGCGCCAGCAGCTTGGTCGGGAGGGCCTTGGGTGAGCAGTTCTTC. Its protein is CASSLVGRALGEQFF.

This clonotype was observed a few times. This chain connects TRBV3-1 to TRBJ1-4, with D uncertain. Trimming removed 1 base at V and 7 bases at J, with 10 bases between. Germline CDR1 is LGHDT and CDR2 is YNNKEL (reference sequence). The CDR3 runs 14 residues. This CDR3 reads CASSQVAGREKLFF. CDR3 bases: TGTGCCAGCAGCCAAGTAGCCGGGCGTGAAAAACTGTTTTTT.

This chain uses TRBV4-2 with TRBJ2-2, with D maybe TRBD2 (6 bases). The CDR3 consists of 16 residues. V dropped 3 bases and J dropped 0 bases, with 11 bases sitting between them. Per the germline V gene, CDR1 is LGHNA and CDR2 is YNFKEQ. The DNA of the CDR3 is TGTGCCAGCAGCCAGGACTACGCGGCGAACACCGGGGAGCTGTTTTTT. Its translation: CASSQDYAANTGELFF.

This sequence joins TRBV7-2 and TRBJ1-4; perhaps TRBD1 as D (5 bases). With 2 bases removed from V and 3 bases from J, the gap between germline ends came to 13 bases. CDR1 and CDR2 (germline): SGHTA, FQGNSA. CDR3 length equals 16 residues. In nucleotides, the CDR3 is TGTGCCAGCAGCTTAACATGGGGCACAGCTAATGAAAAACTGTTTTTT. It translates to CASSLTWGTANEKLFF.

The chain is built from TRBV20-1 and TRBJ2-3; either TRBD1 or TRBD2 may supply D (5 bases each). Trimming took 0 bases from V and 2 from J, leaving 12 bases between them. The CDR3 spans 15 residues. CDR1 and CDR2 (germline): DFQATT, SNEGSKA (reference sequence). This CDR3 reads CSARDQGTDTDTQYF. CDR3 DNA: TGCAGTGCTAGAGATCAAGGGACCGACACAGATACGCAGTATTTT.

This chain connects TRBV20-1 to TRBJ2-5; D unresolved. The germline CDR1 and CDR2 sequences are DFQATT and SNEGSKA (reference sequence). Trimming stripped 6 bases from V and 5 bases from J, with 10 bases between. The CDR3 runs 11 residues. Here the CDR3 DNA reads TGCAGTGCCCCCAACTGGGAGACCCAGTACTTC. Encoded protein: CSAPNWETQYF.

V gene TRBV20-1 combines with J gene TRBJ2-1; D may be TRBD1 (5 bases). Germline assignment: CDR1 DFQATT and CDR2 SNEGSKA (reference sequence). V was pared by 0 bases and J by 4 bases, with 13 bases between. This CDR3 region has 15 residues. In nucleotides, the CDR3 is TGCAGTGCTAGAGATTTCAGGGCGTCGTACAATGAGCAGTTCTTC. It encodes CSARDFRASYNEQFF.

The rearrangement links TRBV29-1 to TRBJ2-1, with D tentatively TRBD1 or TRBD2 (6 bases each). Trimming stripped 6 bases from V and 6 bases from J, with 12 bases between. CDR1 is SQVTM, CDR2 ANQGSEA, per germline. The CDR3 runs 12 residues. Written as DNA, the CDR3 is TGCAGCGTGTCCACGGGGGCCAATGAGCAGTTCTTC. Its protein product is CSVSTGANEQFF.

This clonotype was observed a few times. V gene TRBV7-9 combines with J gene TRBJ2-1; D is uncertain. The V end lost 4 bases, the J end lost 7 bases, and 17 bases lay between the germline ends. Germline V gene data show CDR1 as SEHNR and CDR2 as FQNEAQ (reference sequence). The CDR3 loop spans 15 amino acids. The CDR3 is CASSSSSFDRNEQFF. The CDR3 DNA sequence: TGTGCCAGCAGCTCCTCCTCTTTCGACCGTAATGAGCAGTTCTTC.